The 13 T cell receptor beta chains presented below share a single source sample, sequenced in a study of OX40 agonist ivuxolimab in advanced cancers. Using immunoSEQ multiplex PCR, the repertoire was profiled, and TCRdb retains in-frame clones only, with some absent. The sample lists around 47,000 clones; 80% were seen once. This sample comprised CD4+ or CD8+ T cells sorted from blood, obtained in a trial of the OX40 agonist ivuxolimab. The source is an adult with an advanced solid tumor such as melanoma, head and neck, liver or kidney cancer.

The V call is TRBV6-5, the J call TRBJ1-5; D remains ambiguous. The CDR3 consists of 14 residues. The V gene's germline CDR1 is MNHEY and CDR2 SVGAGI. Deletions cut 6 bases from V and 3 bases from J, with 12 bases between. The CDR3 nucleotides read TGTGCCAGCAGCCGAGGCAAAACCAATCAGCCCCAGCATTTT. It translates to CASSRGKTNQPQHF.

This clone has more than one count but fewer than ten. This rearrangement joins TRBV5-6 to TRBJ1-1, with D hard to call. The CDR3 runs 12 residues. V was clipped by 0 bases and J by 10 bases, with 10 bases between them. CDR1 SGHDT and CDR2 YYEEEE come from the germline V gene. CDR3 nucleotide sequence: TGTGCCAGCAGCTTGGCCGGGCGGGCAGCTTTCTTT. This sequence encodes CASSLAGRAAFF.

This clone has only a few counts. A read error may account for a junction end that differs from germline. The chain uses TRBV7-7 and TRBJ2-6; TRBD1 matches 8 bases. Per germline, CDR1 SSHAT and CDR2 FNYEAQ (reference sequence). CDR3 length: 14 amino acids. CDR3 in amino acids: CASSLGQGANVLTF. CDR3 coding DNA: TGTGCTAGCAGCTTAGGACAGGGAGCCAACGTCCTGACTTTC.

V and J are TRBV7-3 and TRBJ1-2; possibly TRBD1 for D (5 bases). From germline, CDR1 is SGHTA and CDR2 FQGTGA. V shed 5 bases and J shed 2 bases, with 15 bases lying between them. The CDR3 runs 15 residues. The CDR3 DNA sequence: TGTGCCAGCAGCGCCGCAGGGCCCCGCAACTATGGCTACACCTTC. This translates into CASSAAGPRNYGYTF.

The chain combines TRBV15 with TRBJ1-6; D gene unclear. This CDR3 region has 13 residues. Looked up from germline, CDR1 is LNHNV and CDR2 is YYDKDF (reference sequence). V lost 0 bases, J lost 9 bases, and 6 bases lay in between. The CDR3 DNA sequence: TGTGCCACCAGCAGAGATAGGGCTTCACCCCTCCACTTT. It encodes CATSRDRASPLHF. Drawing the rest from reference TRBV15 and TRBJ1-6, the complete variable domain is DAMVIQNPRYQVTQFGKPVTLSCSQTLNHNVMYWYQQKSSQAPKLLFHYYDKDFNNEADTPDNFQSRRPNTSFCFLDIRSPGLGDTAMYLCATSRDRASPLHFGNGTRLTVT.

V is TRBV5-1 and J is TRBJ2-5; possible D gene TRBD1, 5 bases. This CDR3 contains 14 residues. Germline CDR1 is SGHRS and CDR2 is YFSETQ. V lost 2 bases to trimming and J lost 4 bases, with 12 bases between them. CDR3 DNA: TGCGCCAGCAGCTTAGGACATTTGGGAGAGACCCAGTACTTC. This sequence encodes CASSLGHLGETQYF.

This clone appeared a few times. The J gene is TRBJ2-1, the V gene TRBV5-1; 9 bases fit TRBD2. The V gene's germline CDR1 is SGHRS and CDR2 YFSETQ. V shed 1 base and J 2 bases; nucleotides not matched to a gene: 4. The CDR3 extends over 16 amino acids. The chain's CDR3 is CASSLSSGSTYNEQFF. CDR3 sequence (DNA): TGCGCCAGCAGCTTGAGTAGCGGGAGTACCTACAATGAGCAGTTCTTC.

V usage is TRBV5-1 and J usage is TRBJ1-1, with TRBD1 as a possible D gene (6 bases). CDR1 and CDR2 (germline): SGHRS, YFSETQ. The CDR3 totals 13 residues. The V and J ends lost 1 base and 3 bases respectively, with 7 bases between them. CDR3 sequence reads: CASSLRTDTEAFF. In DNA, the CDR3 is TGCGCCAGCAGCTTGAGGACAGACACTGAAGCTTTCTTT.

The V gene is TRBV19, the J gene TRBJ1-5, with 7 bases lining up with TRBD1. This CDR3 contains 14 residues. The trim removed 7 bases at V and 2 bases at J, leaving 5 bases unmatched. From germline, CDR1 is LNHDA and CDR2 SQIVND (reference sequence). CDR3 DNA: TGTGCCAGTACAGGGGGAAGGGGCAATCAGCCCCAGCATTTT. Translating gives CASTGGRGNQPQHF.

V usage is TRBV30 and J usage is TRBJ2-7; 7 bases fit TRBD2. Per the germline V gene, CDR1 is GTSNPN and CDR2 is SVGIG (reference sequence). J gave up 6 bases and V 6 bases, and 8 bases lay outside the gene matches. The CDR3 is made up of 12 amino acids. CDR3 sequence: CACGLGGFEQYF. The CDR3 DNA is TGTGCCTGCGGACTAGGTGGTTTCGAGCAGTACTTC.

The rearrangement uses TRBV6-1 and TRBJ2-3; D might be TRBD2 (5 bases). This CDR3 contains 13 residues. Deletions cut 7 bases from V and 0 bases from J, with 8 bases between. Germline-derived CDR1 and CDR2 are MNHNS and SASEGT. The CDR3 nucleotides are TGTGCCAGCATTGGCGGGAGCACAGATACGCAGTATTTT. As protein: CASIGGSTDTQYF.

V usage is TRBV9 and J usage is TRBJ2-3, with D uncertain. V was pared by 3 bases and J by 2 bases, with 10 bases between. The CDR3 runs 14 residues. The germline CDR1 and CDR2 sequences are SGDLS and YYNGEE. The CDR3 DNA reads TGTGCCAGCAGCGCAGTAGTTATCACAGATACGCAGTATTTT. It specifies CASSAVVITDTQYF.

This sequence joins TRBV5-1 and TRBJ2-6, with D perhaps matching TRBD1 (5 bases). Trimming took 4 bases from V and 0 from J, leaving 14 bases between them. Germline lookup yields CDR1 SGHRS and CDR2 YFSETQ. The CDR3 consists of 17 residues. CDR3 nucleotide sequence: TGCGCCAGCAGCCCTTCTCCCCAGGGCTCTGGGGCCAACGTCCTGACTTTC. This encodes CASSPSPQGSGANVLTF.